The 13 T cell receptor beta chains below all came from one sample that was sequenced in a study of T cells after yellow fever vaccination. TCRdb re-called the 5' RACE reads with MiXCR, one entry per CDR3 protein. There are 450,000 to 650,000 distinct CDR3 sequences in the sample; 13% occur only once, and over 12% lies in the top ten. The source material was PBMCs, sampled on the day of the yellow fever booster vaccination. The receptors shown here come from a man younger than 45 who received the YFV17D yellow fever vaccine.

Turning to this clonotype: A much larger clone lies a single base off, so this may be a read error. The chain couples TRBV12-3 or TRBV12-4 to TRBJ2-7; 10 nucleotides match TRBD2. This CDR3 has 14 amino acids. Trimming cost V 3 bases and J 6 bases; bases outside gene matches: 5. The CDR3 nucleotides are TGTGCCAGCAGTTTGTCTAGCGGGAGATGCGAGCAGTACTTC. It is translated as CASSLSSGRCEQYF.

The chain links TRBV27 to TRBJ2-1; 9 positions match TRBD1. The CDR3 sequence is 19 residues long. V lost 3 bases and J lost 1; bases outside the gene matches: 13. Germline V CDR1 and CDR2: MNHEY, SMNVEV (reference sequence). The CDR3 coding sequence is TGTGCCAGCAGTTTTGCAGGGACAGGGACTATAGGGTCCTACAATGAGCAGTTCTTC. Amino acids: CASSFAGTGTIGSYNEQFF.

This clonotype was seen many times. J is TRBJ2-7 and V is TRBV12-3 or TRBV12-4; 9 bases fit TRBD2. Trimming cost V 3 bases and J 6 bases; bases outside gene matches: 6. There are 14 residues in the CDR3. The CDR3 DNA sequence: TGTGCCAGCAGTTTCTCCGGGACTAGCCTCGAGCAGTACTTC. Residues: CASSFSGTSLEQYF.

This clonotype has just a few counts. The gene calls are TRBV16 and TRBJ2-5, with D tentatively TRBD2 (5 bases). Trimming removed 2 bases from V and 5 bases from J, with 9 bases in between. The CDR3 runs 13 residues. Germline CDR1 reads KGHSY; CDR2 reads FQNENV. The DNA for the CDR3 is TGTGCCAGCAGCCAAGAGGGTCCCGAGACCCAGTACTTC. This encodes CASSQEGPETQYF.

The V call is TRBV5-4, the J call TRBJ1-6; D perhaps matches TRBD1 (6 bases). The CDR3 loop spans 16 amino acids. V was cut by 0 bases and J by 9 bases, with 16 bases left in between. Germline-derived CDR1 and CDR2 are SGHNT and YYREEE (reference sequence). The CDR3 sequence is CASSLARGGGSSPLHF. The CDR3 coding sequence is TGTGCCAGCAGCTTGGCCCGTGGGGGGGGCAGTTCACCCCTCCACTTT.

In its sample, this clonotype was seen many times. The chain employs TRBV6-5 and TRBJ2-5; perhaps TRBD2 as D (6 bases). Trimming left V 2 bases short and J 4 bases short, with 14 bases between. The CDR3 is 15 amino acids. The germline gives CDR1 MNHEY, CDR2 SVGAGI. This CDR3 is CASSYAGGARETQYF. The DNA of the CDR3 is TGTGCCAGCAGTTACGCCGGAGGGGCCAGAGAGACCCAGTACTTC.

This clonotype was counted between two and nine times. This chain links TRBV29-1 with TRBJ2-1; TRBD2 matches 11 bases. V trimming: 8 bases; J trimming: 6 bases; junction bases outside the gene matches: 9. The length of the CDR3 is 14 residues. Per the germline V gene, CDR1 is SQVTM and CDR2 is ANQGSEA. CDR3 sequence (DNA): TGCAGCACCTATAGACTAGCGGGATTCAATGAGCAGTTCTTC. This codes for CSTYRLAGFNEQFF.

The V gene is TRBV15, the J gene TRBJ1-2; possibly TRBD1 for D (5 bases). The V gene's germline CDR1 is LNHNV and CDR2 YYDKDF (reference sequence). The V end was cut by 1 base, the J end by 4 bases, with 10 bases between. The CDR3 is 14 residues long. The chain's CDR3 is CATSRAGGVYGYTF. In DNA form, the CDR3 reads TGTGCCACCAGCAGAGCGGGGGGTGTCTATGGCTACACCTTC.

This clonotype occurred once. The gene calls are TRBV7-6 and TRBJ2-3; TRBD2 is a possible D gene (6 bases). Per the germline V gene, CDR1 is SGHVS and CDR2 is FNYEAQ. The ends were cut back, 5 bases at V and 13 bases at J, with 22 bases in the middle. This CDR3 is 14 amino acids long. The CDR3 coding sequence is TGTGCCAGCAGCGCCGGAGGGCTAGCGCCACAGGAGTATTTT. Protein sequence: CASSAGGLAPQEYF.

The rearrangement uses TRBV7-3 and TRBJ2-1; no definite D call. From germline, CDR1 is SGHTA and CDR2 FQGTGA. V lost 2 bases and J 6 bases, leaving 5 bases between the germline ends. The CDR3 loop spans 12 amino acids. The DNA for the CDR3 is TGTGCCAGCAGCTTACTCCCCAATGAGCAGTTCTTC. It is translated as CASSLLPNEQFF.

This clonotype was observed a handful of times. This chain joins TRBV20-1 and TRBJ2-7; TRBD2 matches 8 bases. V gave up 6 bases and J gave up 2 bases; unmatched junction bases: 15. The CDR3 spans 16 residues. Per germline, CDR1 DFQATT and CDR2 SNEGSKA (reference sequence). The CDR3 DNA reads as TGCAGTGCCGTTAATCTAAAGCGGGAGCTTCCCTACGAGCAGTACTTC. Protein: CSAVNLKRELPYEQYF.

The chain recombines TRBV7-2 with TRBJ1-6; D is unresolved. Germline CDR1 reads SGHTA; CDR2 reads FQGNSA. This CDR3 spans 14 amino acids. Deletions cut 3 bases from V and 4 bases from J, with 7 bases between. Here the CDR3 reads CASSFDNYNSPLHF. The CDR3 DNA follows: TGTGCCAGCAGCTTTGATAATTATAATTCACCCCTCCACTTT.

This clonotype has only a few counts. V is TRBV19 and J is TRBJ2-4, with D maybe TRBD1 (7 bases). The ends were cut back, 4 bases at V and 3 bases at J, with 16 bases in the middle. Germline V gives CDR1 LNHDA, CDR2 SQIVND (reference sequence). This CDR3 is built from 16 residues. CDR3 loop: CASSTQGGSGKNIQYF. The CDR3 nucleotides are TGTGCCAGTAGTACCCAGGGGGGCTCGGGCAAAAACATTCAGTACTTC.